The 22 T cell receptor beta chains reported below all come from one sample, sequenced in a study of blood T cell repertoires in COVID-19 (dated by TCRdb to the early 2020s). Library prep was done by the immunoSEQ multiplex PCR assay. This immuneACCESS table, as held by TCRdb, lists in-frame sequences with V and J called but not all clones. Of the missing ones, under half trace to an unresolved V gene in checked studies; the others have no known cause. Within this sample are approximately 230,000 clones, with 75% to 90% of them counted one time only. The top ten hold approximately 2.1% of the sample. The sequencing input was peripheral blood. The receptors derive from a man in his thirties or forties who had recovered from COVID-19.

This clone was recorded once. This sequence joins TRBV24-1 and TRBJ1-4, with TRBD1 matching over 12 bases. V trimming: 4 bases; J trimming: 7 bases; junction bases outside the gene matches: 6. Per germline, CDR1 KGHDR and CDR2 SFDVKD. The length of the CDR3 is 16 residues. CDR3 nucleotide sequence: TGTGCCACCAGTGACCCAGGGACAGGGGGCCTTGAAAAACTGTTTTTT. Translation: CATSDPGTGGLEKLFF.

CDR3 DNA: TGTGCCAGCTCACCGGTGAAAGCACCGGAGGGTGGTGGCTACACCTTC. It is translated as CASSPVKAPEGGGYTF. V usage is TRBV18 and J usage is TRBJ1-2; unclear D gene. CDR1 and CDR2 from the germline V gene are KGHSH and LQKENI. The CDR3 is 16 amino acids. The germline V and J ends were trimmed by 3 bases and 7 bases, with 21 bases remaining between them.

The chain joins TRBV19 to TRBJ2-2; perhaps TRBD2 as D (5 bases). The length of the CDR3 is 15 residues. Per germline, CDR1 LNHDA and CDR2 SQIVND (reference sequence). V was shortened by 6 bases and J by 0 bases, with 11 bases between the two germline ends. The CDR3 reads CASREGQANTGELFF. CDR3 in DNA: TGTGCCAGTAGAGAGGGCCAGGCGAACACCGGGGAGCTGTTTTTT.

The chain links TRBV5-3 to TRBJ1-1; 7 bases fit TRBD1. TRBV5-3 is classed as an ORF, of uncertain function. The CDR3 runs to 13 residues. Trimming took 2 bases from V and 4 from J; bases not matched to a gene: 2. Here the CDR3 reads CARSLYRGTEAFF. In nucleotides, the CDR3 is TGTGCCAGAAGCTTATACAGGGGCACTGAAGCTTTCTTT.

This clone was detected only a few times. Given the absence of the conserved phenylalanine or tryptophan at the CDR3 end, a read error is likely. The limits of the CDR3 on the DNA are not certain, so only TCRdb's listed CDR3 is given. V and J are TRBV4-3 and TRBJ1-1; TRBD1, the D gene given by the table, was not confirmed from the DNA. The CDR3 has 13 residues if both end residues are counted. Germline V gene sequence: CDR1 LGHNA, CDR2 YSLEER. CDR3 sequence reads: CASSQGTATTMTV.

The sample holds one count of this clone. The CDR3 region is CASSERGAHSDTQYF. The CDR3 DNA follows: TGTGCCAGCAGTGAGCGGGGGGCCCACTCGGATACGCAGTATTTT. V and J are TRBV6-1 and TRBJ2-3, with 8 bases aligning to TRBD2. Germline V gives CDR1 MNHNS, CDR2 SASEGT. V gave up 3 bases and J gave up 6 bases; unmatched junction bases: 8. The CDR3 loop spans 15 amino acids.

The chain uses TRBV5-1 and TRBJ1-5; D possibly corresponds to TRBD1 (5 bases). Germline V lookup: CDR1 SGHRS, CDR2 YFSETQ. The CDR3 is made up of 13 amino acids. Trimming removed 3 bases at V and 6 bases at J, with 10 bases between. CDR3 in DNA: TGCGCCAGCAGCTCGGGGGTAGGTCAGCCCCAGCATTTT. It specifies CASSSGVGQPQHF.

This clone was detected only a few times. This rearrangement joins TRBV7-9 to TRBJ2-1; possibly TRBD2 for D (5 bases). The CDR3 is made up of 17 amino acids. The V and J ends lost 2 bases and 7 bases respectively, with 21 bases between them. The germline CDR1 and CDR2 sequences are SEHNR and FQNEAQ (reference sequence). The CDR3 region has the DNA TGTGCCAGCAGCTTAAATGTCGACCCGACCTCGGGGAATGAGCAGTTCTTC. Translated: CASSLNVDPTSGNEQFF.

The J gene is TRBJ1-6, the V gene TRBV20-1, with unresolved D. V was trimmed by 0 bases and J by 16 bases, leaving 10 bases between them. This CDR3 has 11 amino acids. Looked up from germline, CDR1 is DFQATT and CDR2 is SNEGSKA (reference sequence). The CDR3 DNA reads TGCAGTGCTAGAGAGGGAGAGGTTCTCCACTTT. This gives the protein CSAREGEVLHF.

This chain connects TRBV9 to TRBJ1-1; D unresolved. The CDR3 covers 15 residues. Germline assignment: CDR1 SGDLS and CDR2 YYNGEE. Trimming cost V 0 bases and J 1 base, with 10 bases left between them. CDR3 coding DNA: TGTGCCAGCAGCGTAGGACGCGCGGGGAACACTGAAGCTTTCTTT. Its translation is CASSVGRAGNTEAFF.

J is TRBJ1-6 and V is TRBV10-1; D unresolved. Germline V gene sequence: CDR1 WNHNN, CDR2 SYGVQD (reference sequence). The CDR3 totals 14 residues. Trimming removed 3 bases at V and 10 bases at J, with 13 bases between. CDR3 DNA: TGCGCCAGCAGTGATAACGGGGTACCCTCACCCCTCCACTTT. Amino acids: CASSDNGVPSPLHF.

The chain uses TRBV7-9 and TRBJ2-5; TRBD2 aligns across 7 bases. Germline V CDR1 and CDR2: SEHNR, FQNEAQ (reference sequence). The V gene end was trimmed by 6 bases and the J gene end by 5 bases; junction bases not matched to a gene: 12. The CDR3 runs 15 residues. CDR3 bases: TGTGCCAGCAGTAACAGCGGGGTGGGATTGGAGACCCAGTACTTC. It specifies CASSNSGVGLETQYF.

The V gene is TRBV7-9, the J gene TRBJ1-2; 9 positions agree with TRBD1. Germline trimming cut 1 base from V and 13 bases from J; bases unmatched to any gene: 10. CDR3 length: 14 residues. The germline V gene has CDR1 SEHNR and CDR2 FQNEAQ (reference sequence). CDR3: CASSLVWDRAIATF. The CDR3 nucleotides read TGTGCCAGCAGCTTAGTGTGGGACAGGGCGATTGCCACCTTC.

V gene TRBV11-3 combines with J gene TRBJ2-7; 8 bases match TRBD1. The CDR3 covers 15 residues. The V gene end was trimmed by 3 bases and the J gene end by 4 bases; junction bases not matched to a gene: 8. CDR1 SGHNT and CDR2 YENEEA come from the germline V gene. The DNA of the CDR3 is TGTGCCAGCAGCTTTCGACAGGGGCAGTCTTACGAGCAGTACTTC. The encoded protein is CASSFRQGQSYEQYF.

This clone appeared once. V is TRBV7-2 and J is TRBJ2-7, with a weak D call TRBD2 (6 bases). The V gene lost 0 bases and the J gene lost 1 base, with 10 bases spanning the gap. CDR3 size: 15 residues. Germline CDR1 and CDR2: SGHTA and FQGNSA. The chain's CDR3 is CASSLAPGDSYEQYF. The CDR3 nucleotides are TGTGCCAGCAGCTTAGCCCCGGGGGATTCCTACGAGCAGTACTTC.

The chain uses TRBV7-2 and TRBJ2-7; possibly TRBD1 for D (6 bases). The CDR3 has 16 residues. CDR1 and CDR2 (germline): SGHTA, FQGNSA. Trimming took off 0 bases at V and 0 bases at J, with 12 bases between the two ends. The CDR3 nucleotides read TGTGCCAGCAGCTTAGCTGGGACACGGGACTCCTACGAGCAGTACTTC. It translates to CASSLAGTRDSYEQYF.

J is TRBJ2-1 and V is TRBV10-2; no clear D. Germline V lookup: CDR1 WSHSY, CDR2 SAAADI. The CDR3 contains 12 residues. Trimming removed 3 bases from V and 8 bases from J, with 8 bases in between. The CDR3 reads CASSDVRDEQFF. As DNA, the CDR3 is TGCGCCAGCAGTGACGTCCGGGATGAGCAGTTCTTC.

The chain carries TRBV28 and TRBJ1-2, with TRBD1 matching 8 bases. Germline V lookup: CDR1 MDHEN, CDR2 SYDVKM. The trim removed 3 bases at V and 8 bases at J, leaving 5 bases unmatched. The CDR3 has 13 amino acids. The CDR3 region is CASSFGQGQGYTF. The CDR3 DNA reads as TGTGCCAGCAGTTTCGGACAGGGTCAAGGCTACACCTTC.

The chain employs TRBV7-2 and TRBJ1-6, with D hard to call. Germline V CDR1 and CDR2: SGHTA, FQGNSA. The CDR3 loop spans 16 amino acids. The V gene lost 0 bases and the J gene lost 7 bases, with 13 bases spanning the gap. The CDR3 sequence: CASSLAPTGNNSPLHF. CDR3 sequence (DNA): TGTGCCAGCAGCTTAGCCCCGACCGGGAACAATTCACCCCTCCACTTT.

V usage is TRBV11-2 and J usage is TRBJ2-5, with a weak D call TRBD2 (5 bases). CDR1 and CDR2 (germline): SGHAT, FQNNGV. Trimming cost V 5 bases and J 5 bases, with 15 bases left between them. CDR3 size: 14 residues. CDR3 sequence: CASSRPEAHETQYF. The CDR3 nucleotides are TGTGCCAGCAGCCGTCCGGAGGCGCACGAGACCCAGTACTTC.

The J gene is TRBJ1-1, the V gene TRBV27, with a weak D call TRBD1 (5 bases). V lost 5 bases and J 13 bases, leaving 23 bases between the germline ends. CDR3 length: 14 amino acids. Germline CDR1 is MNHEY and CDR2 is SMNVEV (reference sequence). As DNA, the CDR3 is TGTGCCAGCAGTACCGACCGGGCCCTAAAAAGGGGTTTCTTT. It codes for CASSTDRALKRGFF.

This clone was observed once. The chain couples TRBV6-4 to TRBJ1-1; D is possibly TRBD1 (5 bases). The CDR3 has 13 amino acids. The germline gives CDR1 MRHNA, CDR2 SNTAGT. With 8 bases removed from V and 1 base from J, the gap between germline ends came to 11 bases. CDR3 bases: TGTGCCAGCGCCAGGGAATCGAACACTGAAGCTTTCTTT. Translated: CASARESNTEAFF.